Below, 8 T cell receptor beta chains from the same sample are listed, as sequenced in a study of OX40 agonist ivuxolimab in advanced cancers. Data came from immunoSEQ multiplex PCR; TCRdb stores just in-frame clones and leaves some out. This sample has 82,000 or so clones, with roughly 92% found just once. The source material was CD4+ or CD8+ T cells sorted from blood, sampled in a trial of the OX40 agonist ivuxolimab. These receptors originate from an adult with an advanced solid tumor such as melanoma, head and neck, liver or kidney cancer.

V and J are TRBV5-1 and TRBJ2-6; no clear D gene. Germline CDR1 SGHRS, CDR2 YFSETQ. V was shortened by 1 base and J by 0 bases, with 14 bases between the two germline ends. The CDR3 has 18 residues. The CDR3: CASSLQSLQSSGANVLTF. CDR3 coding DNA: TGCGCCAGCAGCTTGCAGTCCCTCCAAAGCTCTGGGGCCAACGTCCTGACTTTC.

The rearrangement joins TRBV11-3 to TRBJ2-5; D possibly corresponds to TRBD2 (6 bases). CDR3 length equals 16 residues. Germline V gene lookup returns CDR1 SGHNT and CDR2 YENEEA. V was trimmed by 5 bases and J by 6 bases, leaving 22 bases between them. The CDR3 bases are TGTGCCAGCAGCACCCCCGGGACTCCTATGGGGAAGACCCAGTACTTC. This sequence encodes CASSTPGTPMGKTQYF.

The genes are TRBV4-1 and TRBJ2-5; possibly TRBD1 for D (6 bases). V lost 2 bases and J 5 bases, leaving 12 bases between the germline ends. The germline CDR1 and CDR2 sequences are MGHRA and YSYEKL. The CDR3 is made up of 14 amino acids. The CDR3 here is CASSQFQGRETQYF. The CDR3 DNA reads TGCGCCAGCAGCCAATTTCAGGGGCGCGAGACCCAGTACTTC.

This rearrangement joins TRBV5-1 to TRBJ2-5, with D maybe TRBD1 (5 bases). Germline V gene data show CDR1 as SGHRS and CDR2 as YFSETQ. V lost 4 bases, J lost 4 bases, and 11 bases lay in between. The CDR3 covers 13 residues. CDR3 in amino acids: CASSGAGLETQYF. The CDR3 bases are TGCGCCAGCAGCGGGGCAGGGCTAGAGACCCAGTACTTC.

This chain uses TRBV6-1 with TRBJ2-7; 9 bases agree with TRBD1. From germline, CDR1 is MNHNS and CDR2 SASEGT. V was pared by 2 bases and J by 3 bases, with 14 bases of the junction left unmatched. This CDR3 spans 18 amino acids. Written as DNA, the CDR3 is TGTGCCAGCAGTGAACCAACTCGAACCGGGACAGGGTACTACGAGCAGTACTTC. Encoded protein: CASSEPTRTGTGYYEQYF.

This chain links TRBV13 with TRBJ2-6; tentatively, D is TRBD1 or TRBD2 (6 bases each). Germline CDR1 is PRHDT and CDR2 is FYEKMQ (reference sequence). CDR3 length: 16 residues. The V and J ends lost 0 bases and 4 bases respectively, with 10 bases between them. CDR3 nucleotides: TGTGCCAGCAGCTTAGGACGGGGGCGCGGGGCCAACGTCCTGACTTTC. Amino acid sequence: CASSLGRGRGANVLTF. Supplemented by reference TRBV13 and TRBJ2-6, the full variable domain reads AAGVIQSPRHLIKEKRETATLKCYPIPRHDTVYWYQQGPGQDPQFLISFYEKMQSDKGSIPDRFSAQQFSDYHSELNMSSLELGDSALYFCASSLGRGRGANVLTFGAGSRLTVL.

The rearrangement joins TRBV5-6 to TRBJ2-1, with TRBD2 identical over 11 bases. The CDR3 totals 15 residues. Trimming cost V 4 bases and J 7 bases; bases outside gene matches: 7. Germline lookup yields CDR1 SGHDT and CDR2 YYEEEE. Here the CDR3 DNA reads TGTGCCAGCAGCCTGGAACTAGCGGGGGTTAATGAGCAGTTCTTC. This gives the protein CASSLELAGVNEQFF.

This chain uses TRBV5-1 with TRBJ2-1; 8 nucleotides match TRBD1. The germline gives CDR1 SGHRS, CDR2 YFSETQ. V shed 5 bases, J shed 3 bases, and the junction held 7 bases outside the gene matches. The CDR3 contains 15 residues. CDR3 nucleotide sequence: TGCGCCAGCAGGGAAGCCGGGACAGGCTACAATGAGCAGTTCTTC. Translated, it gives CASREAGTGYNEQFF.